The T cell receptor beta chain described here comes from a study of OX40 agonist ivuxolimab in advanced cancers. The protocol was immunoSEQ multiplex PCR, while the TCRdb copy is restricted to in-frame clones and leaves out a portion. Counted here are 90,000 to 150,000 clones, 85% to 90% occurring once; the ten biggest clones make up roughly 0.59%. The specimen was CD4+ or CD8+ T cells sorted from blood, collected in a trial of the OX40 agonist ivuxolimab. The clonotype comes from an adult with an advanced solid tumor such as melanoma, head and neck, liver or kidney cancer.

CDR3 region: CAWSVGREQYF. The CDR3 DNA sequence: TGTGCCTGGAGTGTAGGGCGGGAGCAGTACTTC. The J gene is TRBJ2-7, the V gene TRBV30; D not resolved. Trimming cost V 0 bases and J 7 bases, with 7 bases left between them. This CDR3 has 11 residues. Germline CDR1 and CDR2: GTSNPN and SVGIG (reference sequence).